This T cell receptor (beta chain) was retrieved from a study of blood T cell repertoires in COVID-19. Turning to the study itself: Italy, Spain and the United States were the sources of the convalescent and acute COVID-19 samples. T cells, B-cell-depleted T cells, or PBMCs provided the cDNA or gDNA that served as material.

V lost 3 bases to trimming and J lost 6 bases, with 12 bases between them. The germline gives CDR1 MNHNY, CDR2 SVGAGI (reference sequence). The CDR3 has 13 residues. Authors' data handling: Reference gene primer amplification gave nucleated cell count estimates. Clones were read by immunoSEQ multiplex PCR, and TCRdb kept only the in-frame ones, dropping some. D and trimming come from the DNA, and the V and J calls and clone size come from that table. In the table there are about 260,000 clones, under 90% of which are singletons. The clonotype originates from a human donor in a cohort sampled during active COVID-19. The chain links TRBV6-6 to TRBJ2-7, with a tentative D call TRBD1 (6 bases). The specimen sequenced was peripheral blood. The DNA of the CDR3 is TGTGCCAGCAGTTATACCCCAGGGGTCGAGCAGTACTTC. This sequence encodes CASSYTPGVEQYF.